Following are 8 T cell receptor beta chains from one sample sequenced in a study of CD8 T cells in ankylosing spondylitis. TCRdb ran MiXCR on the 5' RACE reads and lists one entry per CDR3 protein. Here the sample spans roughly 250,000 distinct CDR3 sequences, approximately 9% being singletons. Material: blood, either unsorted or a sorted T cell fraction (not recorded which). The source is a male donor with ankylosing spondylitis or in good health (not recorded which).

The chain joins TRBV9 to TRBJ2-3, with TRBD1 identical over 9 bases. Germline V gene lookup returns CDR1 SGDLS and CDR2 YYNGEE. The CDR3 covers 15 residues. J was trimmed by 2 bases and V by 3 bases; bases with no gene match: 4. DNA of the CDR3: TGTGCCAGCAGCGCGGGACAGGGACCCACAGATACGCAGTATTTT. It codes for CASSAGQGPTDTQYF. Complete variable domain (other parts from reference TRBV9 and TRBJ2-3): DSGVTQTPKHLITATGQRVTLRCSPRSGDLSVYWYQQSLDQGLQFLIQYYNGEERAKGNILERFSAQQFPDLHSELNLSSLELGDSALYFCASSAGQGPTDTQYFGPGTRLTVL.

This chain uses TRBV23-1 with TRBJ1-5; no reliable D call. TRBV23-1 is labeled an ORF, and its function is uncertain. The CDR3 runs 16 residues. The V gene lost 3 bases and the J gene lost 0 bases, with 12 bases spanning the gap. CDR3 sequence (DNA): TGCGCCAGCAGTCATATCGGGGATTATAGCAATCAGCCCCAGCATTTT. Protein product: CASSHIGDYSNQPQHF.

A few counts support this clonotype. The chain carries TRBV13 and TRBJ1-2, with D possibly TRBD1 on 5 matching bases. The germline V gene has CDR1 PRHDT and CDR2 FYEKMQ (reference sequence). CDR3 length: 15 residues. Trimming removed 5 bases from V and 6 bases from J, with 19 bases in between. DNA of the CDR3: TGTGCCAGCAGCCCCCAGCGAACCGGGGGGGATGGCTACACCTTC. Translation: CASSPQRTGGDGYTF.

The rearrangement links TRBV6-2 or TRBV6-3 to TRBJ1-2; the D is unclear. This CDR3 is 12 amino acids long. The V end lost 2 bases, the J end lost 8 bases, and 9 bases lay between the germline ends. CDR1 is MNHEY, CDR2 SVGEGT, per germline. In DNA form, the CDR3 reads TGTGCCAGCAGTTACCACGGCGAGGGCTACACCTTC. Protein: CASSYHGEGYTF.

This clonotype was seen repeatedly, ten times or more. The chain has TRBV4-3 and TRBJ2-7; D remains unclear. The CDR3 contains 15 residues. V was clipped by 4 bases and J by 5 bases, with 18 bases between them. Germline CDR1 reads LGHNA; CDR2 reads YSLEER. The CDR3 sequence: CASSPSIGTPHEQYF. The CDR3 region has the DNA TGCGCCAGCAGCCCCTCCATTGGCACTCCCCACGAGCAGTACTTC.

In this sample, this clonotype turned up many times. CDR3 DNA sequence: TGCGCCAGCAGCCCCGATCTAGTCATCAATGAGCAGTTCTTC. Encoded protein: CASSPDLVINEQFF. The rearrangement joins TRBV5-1 to TRBJ2-1; no definite D call. Germline lookup yields CDR1 SGHRS and CDR2 YFSETQ. V lost 4 bases, J lost 6 bases, and 14 bases lay in between. The CDR3 has 14 residues.

This clonotype was recorded many times. V gene TRBV5-5 combines with J gene TRBJ2-3, with 7 bases fitting TRBD2. The germline V gene encodes CDR1 SGHKS and CDR2 YYEKEE (reference sequence). Trimming removed 1 base from V and 4 bases from J; junction bases left unmatched: 9. This CDR3 contains 16 residues. CDR3 sequence: CASSLSGTGGADTQYF. The DNA for the CDR3 is TGTGCCAGCAGCTTGAGCGGGACGGGAGGCGCAGATACGCAGTATTTT.

This clonotype was seen at least ten times. The CDR3: CSVRGHLSSYEQYF. As DNA, the CDR3 is TGCAGCGTCCGTGGACATCTATCTTCCTACGAGCAGTACTTC. The rearrangement links TRBV29-1 to TRBJ2-7; a possible D gene is TRBD1 (5 bases). The CDR3 length is 14 residues. Trimming took 6 bases from V and 1 from J, leaving 16 bases between them. The V gene's germline CDR1 is SQVTM and CDR2 ANQGSEA.